These 26 T cell receptor beta chains share one sample of origin, sequenced in a study of cytomegalovirus exposure and HLA in healthy donors. 60 Vbeta and 13 Jbeta primers were used in PCR. The protocol was immunoSEQ multiplex PCR, while the TCRdb copy is restricted to in-frame clones and leaves out a portion. This sample has around 140,000 clones, with approximately 80% found just once. The sample was PBMCs. The receptors derive from a man aged 40-55 years in good health and CMV-seronegative.

This clone was recorded a few times. This chain connects TRBV6-4 to TRBJ2-2; the match to TRBD2 covers 14 bases. Germline V gene lookup returns CDR1 MRHNA and CDR2 SNTAGT. This CDR3 comprises 17 residues. V shed 5 bases and J 5 bases; nucleotides not matched to a gene: 7. In nucleotides, the CDR3 is TGTGCCAGCAGTTCGACTAGCGGGGGGGCCAGTACCGGGGAGCTGTTTTTT. Translating gives CASSSTSGGASTGELFF.

This chain links TRBV11-2 with TRBJ2-1, with TRBD2 identical over 7 bases. Germline trimming cut 8 bases from V and 2 bases from J; bases unmatched to any gene: 6. The CDR3 sequence is 14 residues long. CDR1 is SGHAT and CDR2 is FQNNGV in the germline V gene. In DNA, the CDR3 is TGTGCCAGCCATACCGGGACTACCTACAATGAGCAGTTCTTC. Protein product: CASHTGTTYNEQFF.

This clone turned up a few times. The chain joins TRBV7-7 to TRBJ2-1; 9 bases align to TRBD1. After removal of 4 bases from V and 9 bases from J, the junction contained 7 bases not matched to a gene. Germline values: CDR1 SSHAT, CDR2 FNYEAQ (reference sequence). This CDR3 has 14 amino acids. This chain's CDR3 is CASSSGTGKFEQFF. Here the CDR3 DNA reads TGTGCCAGCAGCTCTGGGACAGGGAAATTTGAGCAGTTCTTC.

V gene TRBV28 combines with J gene TRBJ1-5; tentatively, D is TRBD1 (5 bases). V dropped 3 bases and J dropped 2 bases, with 20 bases sitting between them. The CDR3 has 18 amino acids. Germline values: CDR1 MDHEN, CDR2 SYDVKM. The DNA for the CDR3 is TGTGCCAGCAGTTTCGGGAGACAAGGGGTAACGCGCAATCAGCCCCAGCATTTT. This sequence encodes CASSFGRQGVTRNQPQHF.

The J gene is TRBJ2-5, the V gene TRBV27; no clear D gene. Trimming cost V 5 bases and J 5 bases, with 9 bases left between them. Germline V CDR1 and CDR2: MNHEY, SMNVEV (reference sequence). The CDR3 totals 12 residues. The CDR3 DNA reads as TGTGCCAGCAGTCGATTCGGGGAGACCCAGTACTTC. This codes for CASSRFGETQYF.

This clone occurred a few times. The CDR3 DNA follows: TGTGCCAGTACCAAAAGAGTACAGGGACAAGAGACCCAGTACTTC. Protein product: CASTKRVQGQETQYF. The chain links TRBV19 to TRBJ2-5, with a possible D match to TRBD1 (6 bases). Trimming removed 7 bases at V and 2 bases at J, with 17 bases between. CDR1 is LNHDA, CDR2 SQIVND, per germline (reference sequence). The CDR3 extends over 15 amino acids.

The V and J genes are TRBV10-3 and TRBJ1-6; no definite D call. Germline loops: CDR1 ENHRY, CDR2 SYGVKD. There are 17 residues in the CDR3. V gave up 0 bases and J gave up 7 bases, with 16 bases separating them. The DNA of the CDR3 is TGTGCCATCAGTGAGTCGGGCAGGCCTCCTGCGAATTCACCCCTCCACTTT. This sequence encodes CAISESGRPPANSPLHF.

The chain links TRBV25-1 to TRBJ2-1; D perhaps matches TRBD2 (6 bases). CDR3 size: 14 residues. Germline-derived CDR1 and CDR2 are MGHDK and SYGVNS. The V end lost 7 bases, the J end lost 0 bases, and 10 bases lay between the germline ends. The CDR3 is CASTSGVSYNEQFF. In DNA form, the CDR3 reads TGTGCCAGCACCTCGGGGGTCTCCTACAATGAGCAGTTCTTC.

The V gene is TRBV28, the J gene TRBJ1-3, with 9 bases lining up with TRBD1. The CDR3 has 18 residues. CDR1 is MDHEN, CDR2 SYDVKM, per germline. The J segment lost 3 bases and the V segment lost 4 bases, leaving 13 bases of the junction unmatched. The CDR3 DNA reads TGTGCCAGCAGTTCGATTACACCGGGACAGGGAGGTGGAAACACCATATATTTT. This encodes CASSSITPGQGGGNTIYF.

This chain joins TRBV27 and TRBJ1-1, with a possible D match to TRBD1 (6 bases). CDR1 is MNHEY, CDR2 SMNVEV, per germline (reference sequence). V lost 8 bases and J lost 0, with 13 bases in between. The CDR3 contains 14 residues. The chain's CDR3 is CASRQVFMNTEAFF. The CDR3 DNA reads as TGTGCCAGCCGACAGGTGTTCATGAACACTGAAGCTTTCTTT.

The chain joins TRBV19 to TRBJ1-1, with D possibly TRBD1 on 6 matching bases. Trimming stripped 5 bases from V and 10 bases from J, with 14 bases between. This CDR3 has 12 amino acids. The germline V gene has CDR1 LNHDA and CDR2 SQIVND (reference sequence). CDR3 region: CASSFRGGGAFF. Here the CDR3 DNA reads TGTGCCAGTAGTTTCCGAGGGGGGGGAGCTTTCTTT. The whole variable domain, remainder taken from reference TRBV19 and TRBJ1-1, is DGGITQSPKYLFRKEGQNVTLSCEQNLNHDAMYWYRQDPGQGLRLIYYSQIVNDFQKGDIAEGYSVSREKKESFPLTVTSAQKNPTAFYLCASSFRGGGAFFGQGTRLTVV.

This clone was seen a handful of times. The rearrangement links TRBV19 to TRBJ1-3, with 8 bases lining up with TRBD1. Germline V CDR1 and CDR2: LNHDA, SQIVND (reference sequence). The trim removed 5 bases at V and 3 bases at J, leaving 3 bases unmatched. This CDR3 is 14 amino acids long. The CDR3 reads CASSLQGDGNTIYF. For the CDR3, the DNA is TGTGCCAGTAGTCTACAGGGGGATGGAAACACCATATATTTT.

The rearrangement joins TRBV9 to TRBJ1-3; weak D call: TRBD1 (5 bases). This CDR3 is built from 15 residues. Per germline, CDR1 SGDLS and CDR2 YYNGEE. The V and J ends lost 3 bases and 2 bases respectively, with 12 bases between them. Here the CDR3 DNA reads TGTGCCAGCAGCGCCACAGGTTCTACTGGAAACACCATATATTTT. Its protein product is CASSATGSTGNTIYF. Based on the CDR3 plus reference TRBV9 and TRBJ1-3, the full variable domain is DSGVTQTPKHLITATGQRVTLRCSPRSGDLSVYWYQQSLDQGLQFLIQYYNGEERAKGNILERFSAQQFPDLHSELNLSSLELGDSALYFCASSATGSTGNTIYFGEGSWLTVV.

The gene calls are TRBV5-1 and TRBJ1-4; 12 bases are a match to TRBD1. Unmatched junction bases numbered 7, after V lost 3 bases and J lost 1 base. The germline V gene has CDR1 SGHRS and CDR2 YFSETQ. The CDR3 consists of 18 residues. The CDR3 DNA reads TGCGCCAGCAGCTCGCTGGGACAGGGGGCCATAACTAATGAAAAACTGTTTTTT. Its translation: CASSSLGQGAITNEKLFF.

The genes are TRBV29-1 and TRBJ2-1; D might be TRBD1 (5 bases). V gave up 5 bases and J gave up 0 bases, with 11 bases separating them. From germline, CDR1 is SQVTM and CDR2 ANQGSEA. The CDR3 is 14 residues long. The CDR3 here is CSVTRVLSYNEQFF. CDR3 bases: TGCAGCGTTACCAGGGTCCTCTCCTACAATGAGCAGTTCTTC.

CDR3 bases: TGCGCCAGCAGCCAAGGGACAGGACATTCCTACGAGCAGTACTTC. This codes for CASSQGTGHSYEQYF. This chain links TRBV4-3 with TRBJ2-7; 7 bases align to TRBD1. CDR1 is LGHNA and CDR2 is YSLEER in the germline V gene. J lost 1 base, V lost 1 base, and 4 bases had no gene match. The CDR3 contains 15 residues.

This clone appeared a few times. This chain connects TRBV11-3 to TRBJ2-2, with D unclear. The CDR3 loop spans 13 amino acids. Germline CDR1 reads SGHNT; CDR2 reads YENEEA. Trimming took 1 base from V and 6 from J, leaving 6 bases between them. Written as DNA, the CDR3 is TGTGCCAGCAGCTTAGGCCCGGCCGGGGAGCTGTTTTTT. This codes for CASSLGPAGELFF.

This chain connects TRBV19 to TRBJ2-2, with D possibly matching TRBD1 (8 bases). CDR3 size: 15 residues. CDR1 is LNHDA and CDR2 is SQIVND in the germline V gene (reference sequence). Between the trimmed V and J ends, which lost 3 bases and 5 bases, there was a span of 13 bases. CDR3 loop: CASSIGQGGTGELFF. DNA for the CDR3: TGTGCCAGTAGTATCGGACAGGGAGGGACCGGGGAGCTGTTTTTT.

V and J are TRBV7-2 and TRBJ1-6, with D maybe TRBD1 (6 bases). Trimming took 3 bases from V and 6 from J, leaving 12 bases between them. There are 15 residues in the CDR3. CDR1 and CDR2 from the germline V gene are SGHTA and FQGNSA. The CDR3, as DNA: TGTGCCAGCAGCTTCCAGGGGCAGAGTAATTCACCCCTCCACTTT. This sequence encodes CASSFQGQSNSPLHF.

This clone showed up just a few times. V gene TRBV6-6 combines with J gene TRBJ1-1; D gene unclear. CDR1 is MNHNY, CDR2 SVGAGI, per germline (reference sequence). V lost 4 bases and J lost 4, with 13 bases in between. This CDR3 has 14 residues. The CDR3 is CASSSSGYGTEAFF. In DNA, the CDR3 is TGTGCCAGCAGTTCCTCTGGTTACGGCACTGAAGCTTTCTTT.

This clone was seen a few times. The chain joins TRBV11-2 to TRBJ1-1; maybe TRBD1 (6 bases). V was shortened by 5 bases and J by 0 bases, with 10 bases between the two germline ends. The germline V gene encodes CDR1 SGHAT and CDR2 FQNNGV. This CDR3 is built from 14 residues. The CDR3: CASSPRQVNTEAFF. CDR3 coding DNA: TGTGCCAGCAGCCCGCGACAGGTGAACACTGAAGCTTTCTTT.

V is TRBV15 and J is TRBJ2-7; possibly TRBD1 for D (6 bases). Between the trimmed V and J ends, which lost 7 bases and 6 bases, there was a span of 16 bases. CDR1 and CDR2 from the germline V gene are LNHNV and YYDKDF (reference sequence). The CDR3 has 13 amino acids. The CDR3 sequence is CATTRDTVSEQYF. CDR3 in DNA: TGTGCCACCACCAGGGACACCGTTAGCGAGCAGTACTTC. The whole variable domain, filled in from reference TRBV15 and TRBJ2-7, reads DAMVIQNPRYQVTQFGKPVTLSCSQTLNHNVMYWYQQKSSQAPKLLFHYYDKDFNNEADTPDNFQSRRPNTSFCFLDIRSPGLGDTAMYLCATTRDTVSEQYFGPGTRLTVT.

CDR3 nucleotides: TGTGCCAGCATCCCGGCCCGTACGCGGAATTCACCCCTCCACTTT. Residues: CASIPARTRNSPLHF. This chain links TRBV6-1 with TRBJ1-6; D is ambiguous. The germline CDR1 and CDR2 sequences are MNHNS and SASEGT. V gave up 7 bases and J gave up 7 bases, with 17 bases separating them. The CDR3 sequence is 15 residues long.

The count of this clone is one. CDR3 residues: CASSPGRTGGLYNEQFF. The CDR3 DNA sequence: TGTGCCAGCAGCCCCGGGCGGACAGGGGGTCTCTACAATGAGCAGTTCTTC. The V gene is TRBV7-2, the J gene TRBJ2-1; 10 positions agree with TRBD1. V lost 5 bases to trimming and J lost 3 bases; unmatched junction nucleotides: 10. The CDR3 loop spans 17 amino acids. CDR1 and CDR2 from the germline V gene are SGHTA and FQGNSA. Looking up the rest from reference TRBV7-2 and TRBJ2-1 gives the full variable domain: GAGVSQSPSNKVTEKGKDVELRCDPISGHTALYWYRQSLGQGLEFLIYFQGNSAPDKSGLPSDRFSAERTGGSVSTLTIQRTQQEDSAVYLCASSPGRTGGLYNEQFFGPGTRLTVL.

The table lists this clone with a few counts. It is likely a read error, because the conserved phenylalanine at the end of the CDR3 is missing. V is TRBV30 and J is TRBJ1-2; no firm D call. This CDR3 contains 15 residues. V was shortened by 3 bases and J by 0 bases, with 14 bases between the two germline ends. The germline gives CDR1 GTSNPN, CDR2 SVGIG (reference sequence). CDR3 sequence (DNA): TGTGCCTGGAGCCCCCCTAGAGGAGCTAACTATGGCTACACCCTC. Residues: CAWSPPRGANYGYTL.

This clone was seen only once. The CDR3 loop reads CASSLGLAGDEQYF. Here the CDR3 DNA reads TGCGCCAGCAGCTTGGGGCTAGCAGGGGACGAGCAGTACTTC. The chain has TRBV5-1 and TRBJ2-7, with a tentative D call TRBD1 (6 bases). V was shortened by 0 bases and J by 5 bases, with 12 bases between the two germline ends. Germline CDR1 is SGHRS and CDR2 is YFSETQ. The CDR3 consists of 14 residues.